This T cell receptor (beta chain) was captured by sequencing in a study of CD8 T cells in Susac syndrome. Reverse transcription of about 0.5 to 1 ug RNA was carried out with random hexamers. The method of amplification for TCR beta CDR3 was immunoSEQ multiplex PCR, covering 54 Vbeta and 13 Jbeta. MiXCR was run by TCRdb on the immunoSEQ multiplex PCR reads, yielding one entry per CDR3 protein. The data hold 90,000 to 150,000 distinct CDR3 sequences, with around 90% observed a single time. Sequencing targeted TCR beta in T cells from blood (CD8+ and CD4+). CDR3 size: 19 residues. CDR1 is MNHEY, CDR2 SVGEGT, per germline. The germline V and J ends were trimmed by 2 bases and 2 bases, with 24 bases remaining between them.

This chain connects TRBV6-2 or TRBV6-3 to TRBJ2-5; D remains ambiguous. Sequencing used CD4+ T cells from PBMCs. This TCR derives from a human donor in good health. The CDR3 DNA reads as TGTGCCAGCAGTTACCCATTGGGTTGGGGTACCGTCCAACAAGAGACCCAGTACTTC. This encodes CASSYPLGWGTVQQETQYF.